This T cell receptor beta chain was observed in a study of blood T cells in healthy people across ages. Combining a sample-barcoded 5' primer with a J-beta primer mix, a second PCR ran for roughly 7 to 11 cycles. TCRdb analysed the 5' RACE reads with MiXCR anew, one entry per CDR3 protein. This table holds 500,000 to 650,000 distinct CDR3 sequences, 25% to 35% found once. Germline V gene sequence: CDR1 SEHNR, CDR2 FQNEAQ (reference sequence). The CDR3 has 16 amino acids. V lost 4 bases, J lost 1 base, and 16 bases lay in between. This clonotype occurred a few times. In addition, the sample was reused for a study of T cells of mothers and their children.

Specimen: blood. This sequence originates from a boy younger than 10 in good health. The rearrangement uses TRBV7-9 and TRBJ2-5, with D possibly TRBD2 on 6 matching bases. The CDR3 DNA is TGTGCCAGCAGCTCTCGGGGCGGGGAACCCCAAGAGACCCAGTACTTC. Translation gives CASSSRGGEPQETQYF. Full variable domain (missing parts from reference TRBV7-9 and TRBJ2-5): DTGVSQNPRHKITKRGQNVTFRCDPISEHNRLYWYRQTLGQGPEFLTYFQNEAQLEKSRLLSDRFSAERPKGSFSTLEIQRTEQGDSAMYLCASSSRGGEPQETQYFGPGTRLLVL.